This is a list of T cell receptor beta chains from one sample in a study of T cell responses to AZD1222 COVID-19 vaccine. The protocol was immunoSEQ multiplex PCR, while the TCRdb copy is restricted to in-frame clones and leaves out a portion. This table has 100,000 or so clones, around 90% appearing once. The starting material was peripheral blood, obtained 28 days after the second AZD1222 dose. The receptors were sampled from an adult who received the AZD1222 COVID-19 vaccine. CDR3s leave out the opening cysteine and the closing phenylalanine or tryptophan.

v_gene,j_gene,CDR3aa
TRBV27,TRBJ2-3,ASSLGEDTDTQY
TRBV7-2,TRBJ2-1,ASSLPGQGNNEQF
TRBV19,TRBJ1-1,ASRPQGTEAF
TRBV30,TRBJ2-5,AWSPLAVQETQY
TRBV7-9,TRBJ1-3,ASSLGGLGNTIY
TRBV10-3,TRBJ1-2,AISGTENYGYT
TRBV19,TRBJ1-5,ASSGTGRNQPQH
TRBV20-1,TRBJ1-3,SASTGDSGNTIY
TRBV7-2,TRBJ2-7,ASSVRDIYYEQY
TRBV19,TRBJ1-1,ASSTGTGPLEAF
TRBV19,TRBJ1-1,ASSDRLRWGTEAF
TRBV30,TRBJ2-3,AWSADTQY
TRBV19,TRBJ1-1,ASSIAPGTDYTEAF
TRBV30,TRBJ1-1,ASTSYRGSNTEAF
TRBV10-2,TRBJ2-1,ASSKTLAGPYNEQF
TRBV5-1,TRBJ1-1,ASRTGVGNTEAF
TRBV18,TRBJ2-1,ASSPQGAEQF
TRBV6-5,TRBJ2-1,ASSPGTSDYNEQF
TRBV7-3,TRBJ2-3,ASSLTGGTDTQY
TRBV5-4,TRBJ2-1,ASSPRLAGGAYNEQF
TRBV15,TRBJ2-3,ATSREGVAGGVADTQY
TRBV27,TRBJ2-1,ASRSSPGLVPYNEQF
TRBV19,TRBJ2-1,ASSGVSGSRNEQF
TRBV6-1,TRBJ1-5,ASSEGTMGQPQH
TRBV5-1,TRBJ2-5,ASTPGGLGVAETQY
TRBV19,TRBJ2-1,ASSPAAGGPAANEQF
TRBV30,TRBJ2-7,AWSVQGLTEQY
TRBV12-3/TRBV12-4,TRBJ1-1,ASSLGTGVEAF
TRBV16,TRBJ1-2,ASSQSRGSYGYT
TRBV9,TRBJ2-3,ASSVGAGWTDTQY
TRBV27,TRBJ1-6,ASSLRASRTYNSPLH
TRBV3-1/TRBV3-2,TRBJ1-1,ASSQKGISEAF
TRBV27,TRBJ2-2,ASSHRTSGSRGRPGELF
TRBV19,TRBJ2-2,ASRIGSGRRNTGELF
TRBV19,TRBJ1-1,AVRSLMGGYTEAF
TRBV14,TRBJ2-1,ASSPGPLYNEQF
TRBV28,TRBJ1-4,ASSQQGTNEKLF
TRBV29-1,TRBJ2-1,SVPGNEQF
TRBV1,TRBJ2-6,TSSQGNRGRFISGANVLT
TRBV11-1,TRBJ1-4,ASSLAPSNEKLF
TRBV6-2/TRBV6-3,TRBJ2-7,ASSYGYYEQY
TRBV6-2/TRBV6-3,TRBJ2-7,ASSYRRENYEQY
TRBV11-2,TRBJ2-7,ASSLEFGKTYEQY
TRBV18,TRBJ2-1,ASSPGLADYNEQF
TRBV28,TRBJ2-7,ASSFFRVGRAESYEQY
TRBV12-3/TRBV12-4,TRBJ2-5,ASSLQETQY
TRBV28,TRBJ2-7,ASSLFASGSSYEQY
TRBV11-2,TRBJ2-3,ASSADLAEADTQY
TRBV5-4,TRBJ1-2,ASSVTGLRGYGYT
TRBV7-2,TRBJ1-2,ASSSPTGREGYT
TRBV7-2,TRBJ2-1,ASSRVIEQF
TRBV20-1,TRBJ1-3,SASVDSSGNTIY
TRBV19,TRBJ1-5,ASRDRLSNQPQH
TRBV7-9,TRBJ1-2,ASSSTGGGYT
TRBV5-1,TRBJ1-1,ASSLVRPNTEAF
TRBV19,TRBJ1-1,ASSNNWQTNTEAF
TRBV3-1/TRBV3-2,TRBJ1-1,ASSPARDRQTEAF
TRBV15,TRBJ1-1,ATSREQGAGNTEAF
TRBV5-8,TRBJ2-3,ASSWDRRNTDTQY